This TCR beta chain came from a study of beta chain features in type 1 diabetes. Study conclusions and caveats: Patients' naive, central memory and Treg TCRB repertoires seemed closer to one another than those of healthy donors.

Of the isolated RNA, all was reverse transcribed, and so the sequenced material was expressed TCRB transcripts. Sequencing used immunoSEQ multiplex PCR; TCRdb keeps in-frame clones, though not all of them. The table includes fewer than 900,000 clones, 15% to 20% detected once. This clone was detected only a few times. The antigen remains undetermined. This CDR3 contains 15 residues. CDR1 and CDR2 (germline): SGHVS, FQNEAQ. The V gene lost 4 bases and the J gene lost 0 bases, with 10 bases spanning the gap. Specimen: naive CD4+ T cells from blood. This TCR came from a woman aged 18-29 years in good health. V gene TRBV7-8 combines with J gene TRBJ2-1; D is undetermined. DNA for the CDR3: TGTGCCAGCAGCTATGGGCGCGGCTCCTACAATGAGCAGTTCTTC. It specifies CASSYGRGSYNEQFF. The whole variable domain, remainder taken from reference TRBV7-8 and TRBJ2-1, is GAGVSQSPRYKVAKRGQDVALRCDPISGHVSLFWYQQALGQGPEFLTYFQNEAQLDKSGLPSDRFFAERPEGSVSTLKIQRTQQEDSAVYLCASSYGRGSYNEQFFGPGTRLTVL.